The 29 T cell receptor beta chains reported below all come from one sample, sequenced in a study of T cell repertoires in cytomegalovirus infection. TCRdb fed the reads into MiXCR, producing one record per CDR3 protein. The data contain tens of thousands of distinct CDR3 sequences, roughly a fifth of them seen just once; the ten biggest clones take up under 85%. No antigen has been identified for these receptors. Sequenced here: CD8+ T cells from cultured PBMCs, sampled from culture after CMV antigen stimulation. The receptor set was obtained from a human donor in good health (CMV status not recorded). Some clones in this sample may be carry-over from other donors' samples.

The chain combines TRBV7-2 with TRBJ1-1, with 10 bases lining up with TRBD1. CDR3 size: 13 residues. The germline gives CDR1 SGHTA, CDR2 FQGNSA. CDR3 sequence (DNA): TGTGCTGGAAAGGACAGGGGGGCGACTGAAGCTTTCTTT. Translated: CAGKDRGATEAFF.

This clonotype has more than one count but fewer than ten. This chain uses TRBV7-2 with TRBJ1-5; D possibly corresponds to TRBD1 (5 bases). V gave up 5 bases and J gave up 8 bases, with 13 bases separating them. The CDR3 spans 13 residues. The V gene's germline CDR1 is SGHTA and CDR2 FQGNSA. In nucleotides, the CDR3 is TGTGCCAGCAGCCCGCTGACACAGGAGCCCCAGCATTTT. Translating it yields CASSPLTQEPQHF.

This chain joins TRBV7-2 and TRBJ2-1; TRBD2 aligns across 7 bases. Germline-derived CDR1 and CDR2 are SGHTA and FQGNSA. CDR3 length equals 15 residues. V was clipped by 4 bases and J by 8 bases; unmatched bases: 11. The CDR3: CASSYKGLFSDEQFF. CDR3 coding DNA: TGTGCCAGCAGCTACAAGGGACTATTCTCCGATGAGCAGTTCTTC.

The chain joins TRBV5-5 to TRBJ2-3; 7 bases fit TRBD1. The V gene end was trimmed by 2 bases and the J gene end by 2 bases; junction bases not matched to a gene: 8. The CDR3 has 16 residues. The germline V gene encodes CDR1 SGHKS and CDR2 YYEKEE (reference sequence). The DNA of the CDR3 is TGTGCCAGCAGCTTAACCGGGACAGCGAACACAGATACGCAGTATTTT. This codes for CASSLTGTANTDTQYF. Filled out from reference TRBV5-5 and TRBJ2-3, the complete variable domain reads DAGVTQSPTHLIKTRGQQVTLRCSPISGHKSVSWYQQVLGQGPQFIFQYYEKEERGRGNFPDRFSARQFPNYSSELNVNALLLGDSALYLCASSLTGTANTDTQYFGPGTRLTVL.

The chain is built from TRBV12-3 or TRBV12-4 and TRBJ1-4; 9 nucleotides align to TRBD1. J lost 8 bases, V lost 6 bases, and 7 bases had no gene match. This CDR3 is built from 14 residues. The CDR3 reads CASRYRGPGEKLFF. The CDR3 DNA sequence: TGTGCCAGCAGGTACAGGGGGCCCGGGGAAAAACTGTTTTTT.

This clonotype was seen a handful of times. This chain joins TRBV7-6 and TRBJ2-1; 14 positions match TRBD2. Losses at the gene ends were 5 bases for V and 8 bases for J; bases not matched to a gene: 8. Germline CDR1 and CDR2: SGHVS and FNYEAQ. The CDR3 contains 16 residues. In DNA, the CDR3 is TGTGCCAGCAGCGCCCGGACTAGCGGGGGGATATATGAGCAGTTCTTC. This gives the protein CASSARTSGGIYEQFF. The whole variable domain, filled in from reference TRBV7-6 and TRBJ2-1, reads GAGVSQSPRYKVTKRGQDVALRCDPISGHVSLYWYRQALGQGPEFLTYFNYEAQQDKSGLPNDRFSAERPEGSISTLTIQRTEQRDSAMYRCASSARTSGGIYEQFFGPGTRLTVL.

The chain carries TRBV6-8 and TRBJ2-7, with 7 bases that match TRBD1. This CDR3 comprises 14 residues. Trimming cost V 2 bases and J 5 bases; bases outside gene matches: 6. CDR1 and CDR2 from the germline V gene are MNHGY and SAAAGT. As DNA, the CDR3 is TGTGCCAGCAGTTACGGAGACAGGGTCAACGAGCAGTACTTC. Its protein product is CASSYGDRVNEQYF.

This chain links TRBV7-2 with TRBJ2-7; 8 bases map to TRBD2. V shed 2 bases and J 0 bases; nucleotides not matched to a gene: 9. There are 17 residues in the CDR3. Germline assignment: CDR1 SGHTA and CDR2 FQGNSA. The CDR3 DNA is TGTGCCAGCAGCTTACTAAGCGGGGGAATCAGCTCCTACGAGCAGTACTTC. Translating it yields CASSLLSGGISSYEQYF.

This clonotype was recorded a few times. The chain joins TRBV4-1 to TRBJ2-5; no reliable D call. CDR3 length: 12 residues. Trimming took 0 bases from V and 3 from J, leaving 2 bases between them. Per the germline V gene, CDR1 is MGHRA and CDR2 is YSYEKL. CDR3 nucleotides: TGCGCCAGCAGCCAAGATGAAGAGACCCAGTACTTC. It encodes CASSQDEETQYF.

This clonotype was detected only a few times. The V call is TRBV7-2, the J call TRBJ1-6, with 8 nucleotides matching TRBD1. In germline, CDR1 is SGHTA, CDR2 FQGNSA. This CDR3 region has 15 residues. Losses at the gene ends were 1 base for V and 8 bases for J; bases not matched to a gene: 4. The CDR3 DNA follows: TGTGCCAGCAGCTTAGTAGCAGGGGGCTATTCACCCCTCCACTTT. It is translated as CASSLVAGGYSPLHF.

This clonotype has just a few counts. The CDR3 coding sequence is TGTGCCAGCAGTTTAAGCCGGACAGGGACCTACGAGCAGTACTTC. It yields the protein CASSLSRTGTYEQYF. The chain combines TRBV27 with TRBJ2-7, with 8 bases identical to TRBD1. Germline V CDR1 and CDR2: MNHEY, SMNVEV (reference sequence). Trimming cost V 2 bases and J 2 bases; bases outside gene matches: 5. The CDR3 is 15 amino acids.

This clonotype was detected only a few times. J is TRBJ1-4 and V is TRBV7-2; D perhaps matches TRBD1 (6 bases). Germline CDR1 reads SGHTA; CDR2 reads FQGNSA. Trimming left V 2 bases short and J 8 bases short, with 15 bases between. CDR3 length: 15 residues. The CDR3 bases are TGTGCCAGCAGCTTACGTTATTACGACAGGGAAAAACTGTTTTTT. Amino acid sequence: CASSLRYYDREKLFF. The whole variable domain, remainder taken from reference TRBV7-2 and TRBJ1-4, is GAGVSQSPSNKVTEKGKDVELRCDPISGHTALYWYRQSLGQGLEFLIYFQGNSAPDKSGLPSDRFSAERTGGSVSTLTIQRTQQEDSAVYLCASSLRYYDREKLFFGSGTQLSVL.

This clonotype was counted between two and nine times. The chain carries TRBV6-1 and TRBJ2-1; D assignment may be TRBD1 or TRBD2 (6 bases each). V gave up 3 bases and J gave up 0 bases, with 15 bases separating them. From germline, CDR1 is MNHNS and CDR2 SASEGT. This CDR3 region has 17 residues. In DNA form, the CDR3 reads TGTGCCAGCAGTGAGGGGGGCCCGATTAGCTCCTACAATGAGCAGTTCTTC. Protein: CASSEGGPISSYNEQFF.

The chain carries TRBV11-2 and TRBJ1-1; a possible D gene is TRBD1 (5 bases). In germline, CDR1 is SGHAT, CDR2 FQNNGV. Between the trimmed V and J ends, which lost 0 bases and 1 base, there was a span of 12 bases. The CDR3 length is 16 residues. CDR3: CASSLDQGRKNTEAFF. The CDR3 nucleotides are TGTGCCAGCAGCTTAGATCAGGGAAGGAAGAACACTGAAGCTTTCTTT.

The chain is built from TRBV7-3 and TRBJ1-1; the D gene is possibly TRBD1 (6 bases). The CDR3 has 15 amino acids. The V gene lost 5 bases and the J gene lost 0 bases, with 13 bases spanning the gap. Germline V lookup: CDR1 SGHTA, CDR2 FQGTGA. Here the CDR3 reads CASSPWTDMNTEAFF. The CDR3 coding sequence is TGTGCCAGCAGCCCGTGGACAGACATGAACACTGAAGCTTTCTTT.

The chain is built from TRBV7-2 and TRBJ2-1; D is possibly TRBD2 (7 bases). The CDR3 runs to 14 residues. Trimming removed 2 bases from V and 7 bases from J, with 12 bases in between. Germline CDR1 reads SGHTA; CDR2 reads FQGNSA. CDR3 region: CASSLRGAVNEQFF. Written as DNA, the CDR3 is TGTGCCAGCAGCTTACGGGGGGCGGTAAATGAGCAGTTCTTC.

The chain employs TRBV7-2 and TRBJ2-7, with 8 bases fitting TRBD1. V gave up 5 bases and J gave up 3 bases; unmatched junction bases: 12. Germline assignment: CDR1 SGHTA and CDR2 FQGNSA. CDR3 length: 16 amino acids. For the CDR3, the DNA is TGTGCCAGCAGCCGAGAGGTCCGACAGGGGCTCTACGAGCAGTACTTC. The encoded protein is CASSREVRQGLYEQYF.

This sequence joins TRBV7-8 and TRBJ2-2; TRBD2 aligns across 10 bases. After removal of 5 bases from V and 13 bases from J, the junction contained 7 bases not matched to a gene. The CDR3 is 13 residues long. The V gene's germline CDR1 is SGHVS and CDR2 FQNEAQ. The CDR3 protein is CASSSGGARRLFF. The CDR3 DNA reads TGTGCCAGCAGCAGCGGGGGGGCCCGAAGGCTGTTTTTT.

V is TRBV7-2 and J is TRBJ2-2, with 7 bases matching TRBD2. The germline V gene encodes CDR1 SGHTA and CDR2 FQGNSA. The CDR3 is 17 residues long. After removal of 2 bases from V and 3 bases from J, the junction contained 9 bases not matched to a gene. The CDR3 DNA follows: TGTGCCAGCAGCTTACCCTTAGCGGGCCCAGACACCGGGGAGCTGTTTTTT. This gives the protein CASSLPLAGPDTGELFF.

This chain links TRBV11-2 with TRBJ2-5; 7 bases align to TRBD2. The CDR3 runs to 17 residues. Germline CDR1 SGHAT, CDR2 FQNNGV. Trimming took 4 bases from V and 5 from J; bases not matched to a gene: 16. The CDR3 protein is CASSSSGFLGEGETQYF. CDR3 nucleotide sequence: TGTGCCAGCAGCTCCTCGGGCTTCCTTGGGGAGGGGGAGACCCAGTACTTC.

In its sample, this clonotype was seen a few times. The chain has TRBV7-2 and TRBJ2-3; no clear D. V lost 5 bases to trimming and J lost 6 bases, with 9 bases between them. Germline V gives CDR1 SGHTA, CDR2 FQGNSA. This CDR3 is built from 12 residues. The CDR3 loop is CASSGPPDTQYF. DNA of the CDR3: TGTGCCAGCAGCGGCCCGCCTGATACGCAGTATTTT.

The chain has TRBV11-2 and TRBJ1-2; no clear D. This CDR3 comprises 14 residues. The V end lost 1 base, the J end lost 4 bases, and 10 bases lay between the germline ends. Germline CDR1 and CDR2: SGHAT and FQNNGV. The CDR3 DNA sequence: TGTGCCAGCAGCTTAGGAATACCCCTCTATGGCTACACCTTC. This gives the protein CASSLGIPLYGYTF.

This clonotype was seen a handful of times. The genes are TRBV6-5 and TRBJ1-1, with D perhaps TRBD1 (5 bases). V lost 0 bases and J lost 4, with 12 bases in between. The germline gives CDR1 MNHEY, CDR2 SVGAGI. This CDR3 is built from 15 residues. The CDR3 spells CASSYSRQGGTEAFF. CDR3 nucleotides: TGTGCCAGCAGTTACTCGCGGCAGGGTGGCACTGAAGCTTTCTTT.

J is TRBJ2-1 and V is TRBV10-3; D not resolved. Germline V gene data show CDR1 as ENHRY and CDR2 as SYGVKD. The V end was cut by 0 bases, the J end by 5 bases, with 11 bases between. CDR3 size: 15 residues. The chain's CDR3 is CAISESIYNNNEQFF. Written as DNA, the CDR3 is TGTGCCATCAGTGAGTCGATATACAACAACAATGAGCAGTTCTTC.

This clonotype was picked up a small number of times. The chain employs TRBV6-2 or TRBV6-3 and TRBJ1-5, with D unresolved. Germline assignment: CDR1 MNHEY and CDR2 SVGEGT. CDR3 length: 14 residues. Trimming took 6 bases from V and 4 from J, leaving 13 bases between them. The CDR3 DNA reads as TGTGCCAGCAGCCGATATGCGGGAAATCAGCCCCAGCATTTT. Amino acid sequence: CASSRYAGNQPQHF.

The chain carries TRBV28 and TRBJ2-1, with D maybe TRBD1 (7 bases). V lost 2 bases and J 5 bases, leaving 13 bases between the germline ends. The CDR3 loop spans 15 amino acids. In germline, CDR1 is MDHEN, CDR2 SYDVKM. The CDR3 DNA reads TGTGCCAGCAGTTTAGGAGGGGGCCCTAACAATGAGCAGTTCTTC. The encoded protein is CASSLGGGPNNEQFF.

This clonotype was seen more than once but under ten times. The chain has TRBV19 and TRBJ1-1; D is perhaps TRBD1 (5 bases). Germline V lookup: CDR1 LNHDA, CDR2 SQIVND (reference sequence). V lost 6 bases to trimming and J lost 11 bases, with 13 bases between them. This CDR3 has 11 residues. CDR3 protein: CASRRGRMAFF. The CDR3 DNA reads TGTGCCAGTAGGAGGGGACGTATGGCTTTCTTT.

Many counts were recorded for this clonotype. This chain connects TRBV7-8 to TRBJ1-5; 9 nucleotides align to TRBD1. V lost 4 bases to trimming and J lost 7 bases; unmatched junction nucleotides: 2. Germline V lookup: CDR1 SGHVS, CDR2 FQNEAQ. CDR3 size: 13 residues. CDR3 in amino acids: CASSYTGGQPQHF. The CDR3 bases are TGTGCCAGCAGCTACACAGGGGGCCAGCCCCAGCATTTT.

This sequence joins TRBV7-2 and TRBJ2-3; D is uncertain. Germline CDR1 is SGHTA and CDR2 is FQGNSA. Trimming cost V 4 bases and J 2 bases, with 16 bases left between them. This CDR3 spans 16 amino acids. The CDR3 loop reads CASSSPGGILTDTQYF. The DNA of the CDR3 is TGTGCCAGCAGCTCCCCCGGCGGAATACTCACAGATACGCAGTATTTT. The full variable domain, rest sourced from reference TRBV7-2 and TRBJ2-3, is GAGVSQSPSNKVTEKGKDVELRCDPISGHTALYWYRQSLGQGLEFLIYFQGNSAPDKSGLPSDRFSAERTGGSVSTLTIQRTQQEDSAVYLCASSSPGGILTDTQYFGPGTRLTVL.